The clone carrying this T cell receptor beta chain has just a few counts. This record comes from a study of blood T cell repertoires in COVID-19. For the study at large: PBMCs, B-cell-depleted T cells, or T cells were the source of the cDNA or gDNA that made up the material.

Method: immunoSEQ multiplex PCR; TCRdb's copy keeps in-frame clones and lacks some. Of about 180,000 clones in the sample, 88% are singletons; the top ten hold approximately 9%. V was cut by 1 base and J by 6 bases, with 10 bases left in between. CDR3 length: 13 residues. Germline V gives CDR1 SEHNR, CDR2 FQNEAQ (reference sequence). Source material: PBMCs or T cells enriched from blood (not recorded which). This TCR was sampled from a woman aged 18-35 years who had recovered from COVID-19. This chain joins TRBV7-9 and TRBJ2-7, with D possibly TRBD2 on 6 matching bases. The CDR3 bases are TGTGCCAGCAGCTTAGATCGGGGGAGCGAGCAGTACTTC. It encodes CASSLDRGSEQYF. The whole variable domain, remainder taken from reference TRBV7-9 and TRBJ2-7, is DTGVSQNPRHKITKRGQNVTFRCDPISEHNRLYWYRQTLGQGPEFLTYFQNEAQLEKSRLLSDRFSAERPKGSFSTLEIQRTEQGDSAMYLCASSLDRGSEQYFGPGTRLTVT.